Listed below are T cell receptor beta chains from one sample, sequenced in a study of blood T cells in healthy people across ages. TCRdb reanalysed the 5' RACE reads using MiXCR and keeps one entry per CDR3 protein. This table holds approximately 360,000 distinct CDR3 sequences, roughly half found once. Sequenced input: blood. The receptors were gathered from a man between 60 and 75 years old in good health. CDR3s include the opening cysteine and the closing phenylalanine or tryptophan. The order of the fields is D gene, V gene, J gene, clone size, CDR3 DNA, CDR3 protein. D genes are given only for firm matches. Clone size is given for some rows only: seen once, a few or many times, or a class if the clone is expanded.

D: -; V: TRBV20-1; J: TRBJ2-7; size: once; DNA: TGCAGTGCTAGTCAAGAAGGGGCTACCTACGAGCAGTACTTC; CDR3: CSASQEGATYEQYF
D: -; V: TRBV12-3/TRBV12-4; J: TRBJ2-7; size: -; DNA: TGTGCCAGCAGCCCCGGCCGGGGGGCTTCATACGAGCAGTACTTC; CDR3: CASSPGRGASYEQYF
D: -; V: TRBV12-3/TRBV12-4; J: TRBJ1-1; size: -; DNA: TGTGCCAGCAGTTTACGGGGGGCGGATGAAGCTTTCTTT; CDR3: CASSLRGADEAFF
D: TRBD2; V: TRBV27; J: TRBJ2-1; size: -; DNA: TGTGCCAGCAGTACCCCCATAGCGGGAGGAAACAATGAGCAGTTCTTC; CDR3: CASSTPIAGGNNEQFF
D: TRBD2; V: TRBV12-3/TRBV12-4; J: TRBJ2-1; size: many; DNA: TGTGCCAGCAGCGATCCCGGGACTAACTCCTACAATGAGCAGTTCTTC; CDR3: CASSDPGTNSYNEQFF
D: TRBD2; V: TRBV5-1; J: TRBJ2-7; size: -; DNA: TGCGCCAGCAGCCTCCCCGACAGGGGACTAGCGGGGGAACCCTACGAGCAGTACTTC; CDR3: CASSLPDRGLAGEPYEQYF
D: -; V: TRBV3-1; J: TRBJ1-6; size: many; DNA: TGTGCCAGCAGTTATACCGGGACTGGATTTAATTCACCCCTCCACTTT; CDR3: CASSYTGTGFNSPLHF
D: TRBD1; V: TRBV20-1; J: TRBJ1-5; size: few; DNA: TGCAGTGCTCTTTCCAGGGGGCTCGCAAATCAGCCCCAGCATTTT; CDR3: CSALSRGLANQPQHF
D: -; V: TRBV6-1; J: TRBJ2-4; size: few; DNA: TGTGCCAGCAGTGAAGCGCGTCAGTCCAAAAACATTCAGTACTTC; CDR3: CASSEARQSKNIQYF
D: -; V: TRBV6-6; J: TRBJ2-7; size: -; DNA: TGTGCCAGCAACCGGTTAGGGCAGTTGAGCTACGAGCAGTACTTC; CDR3: CASNRLGQLSYEQYF
D: TRBD1; V: TRBV28; J: TRBJ2-7; size: -; DNA: TGTGCCAGCAGTTCCCCGGGACAGGGTGACCACGAGCAGTACTTC; CDR3: CASSSPGQGDHEQYF
D: -; V: TRBV3-1; J: TRBJ1-5; size: few; DNA: TGTGCCAGCAGTATAGGGGGGGCCGATCAGCCCCAGCATTTT; CDR3: CASSIGGADQPQHF